This TCR beta chain was captured by sequencing in a study of OX40 agonist ivuxolimab in advanced cancers. The protocol was immunoSEQ multiplex PCR, while the TCRdb copy is restricted to in-frame clones and leaves out a portion. The sample contains about 80,000 clones, roughly 90% of which appear only once. Germline CDR1 and CDR2: LGHNA and YSLEER. Trimming cost V 0 bases and J 9 bases; bases outside gene matches: 2. The CDR3 has 13 residues. This receptor was taken from an adult with an advanced solid tumor such as melanoma, head and neck, liver or kidney cancer. The chain links TRBV4-3 to TRBJ2-1; 7 bases match TRBD2. The sample was CD4+ or CD8+ T cells sorted from blood, taken in a trial of the OX40 agonist ivuxolimab. CDR3 coding DNA: TGCGCCAGCAGCCAAGAGCGGGGGAGTGAGCAGTTCTTC. Its translation: CASSQERGSEQFF.